A single sample is the source of the 18 T cell receptor beta chains below, sequenced in a study of shared clonotypes between healthy human individuals. The method was immunoSEQ multiplex PCR; TCRdb's version includes in-frame clones alone and lacks a portion of them. This sample has about 2.3 million clones, with 85% to 95% found just once. The sequencing sample was made of naive CD4+ T cells from PBMCs. This sample's subset: CD45RA+ positively selected. These receptors were collected from a man between 18 and 35 years old in good health. Some clones in this sample may be carry-over from other donors' samples.

This sequence joins TRBV27 and TRBJ2-1; possibly TRBD1 for D (6 bases). Germline V CDR1 and CDR2: MNHEY, SMNVEV (reference sequence). The CDR3 has 14 residues. V lost 6 bases, J lost 6 bases, and 15 bases lay in between. The CDR3 nucleotides are TGTGCCAGCAGATCTCCAACAGGGCTCAATGAGCAGTTCTTC. It yields the protein CASRSPTGLNEQFF.

The chain uses TRBV10-3 and TRBJ1-5; D perhaps matches TRBD1 (6 bases). CDR1 is ENHRY and CDR2 is SYGVKD in the germline V gene. The ends were cut back, 2 bases at V and 7 bases at J, with 18 bases in the middle. There are 16 residues in the CDR3. For the CDR3, the DNA is TGTGCCATCAGTGAGGGTTTGGGGGGCTGGCAACAGCCCCAGCATTTT. Its protein product is CAISEGLGGWQQPQHF.

V gene TRBV7-3 combines with J gene TRBJ2-7; unclear D gene. The V gene's germline CDR1 is SGHTA and CDR2 FQGTGA. V was shortened by 5 bases and J by 4 bases, with 15 bases between the two germline ends. This CDR3 region has 14 residues. The CDR3 sequence is CASSHGPFGYEQYF. The DNA for the CDR3 is TGTGCCAGCAGCCATGGACCCTTTGGGTACGAGCAGTACTTC.

V and J are TRBV27 and TRBJ1-3, with D maybe TRBD1 (5 bases). V lost 3 bases and J lost 8, with 17 bases in between. Germline V lookup: CDR1 MNHEY, CDR2 SMNVEV (reference sequence). The CDR3 sequence is 15 residues long. The CDR3 DNA reads as TGTGCCAGCAGTTTCCGGGGGGGGTCCGGAGACACCATATATTTT. Its protein product is CASSFRGGSGDTIYF.

This chain joins TRBV6-1 and TRBJ1-3, with unresolved D. V was cut by 4 bases and J by 1 base, with 17 bases left in between. This CDR3 has 17 amino acids. CDR1 is MNHNS and CDR2 is SASEGT in the germline V gene. CDR3 in DNA: TGTGCCAGCAGTGGGGGATTCGTAATGGGATCTGGAAACACCATATATTTT. Protein sequence: CASSGGFVMGSGNTIYF.

With respect to this clone: The same CDR3 can be traced to other DNA sequences in this sample. This sequence joins TRBV19 and TRBJ2-3; D gene ambiguous. This CDR3 spans 12 amino acids. V dropped 2 bases and J dropped 6 bases, with 6 bases sitting between them. Germline loops: CDR1 LNHDA, CDR2 SQIVND (reference sequence). Here the CDR3 DNA reads TGTGCCAGTAGTATAAGTCCTGATACGCAGTATTTT. This translates into CASSISPDTQYF.

V is TRBV6-5 and J is TRBJ1-1; 7 positions match TRBD1. This CDR3 has 15 residues. The trim removed 5 bases at V and 4 bases at J, leaving 10 bases unmatched. Germline CDR1 and CDR2: MNHEY and SVGAGI. The DNA for the CDR3 is TGTGCCAGCAGTCCGCGGACAGACAGGGTCACTGAAGCTTTCTTT. Amino acid sequence: CASSPRTDRVTEAFF.

The rearrangement links TRBV18 to TRBJ2-5; D is possibly TRBD1 (5 bases). This CDR3 has 15 residues. CDR1 KGHSH and CDR2 LQKENI come from the germline V gene. Trimming took 2 bases from V and 4 from J, leaving 14 bases between them. The CDR3, as DNA: TGTGCCAGCTCACCATTTACCCAGGGTGGAGAGACCCAGTACTTC. It is translated as CASSPFTQGGETQYF. Variable domain in full (rest from reference TRBV18 and TRBJ2-5): NAGVMQNPRHLVRRRGQEARLRCSPMKGHSHVYWYRQLPEEGLKFMVYLQKENIIDESGMPKERFSAEFPKEGPSILRIQQVVRGDSAAYFCASSPFTQGGETQYFGPGTRLLVL.

The CDR3 nucleotides read TGTGCCAGCAGCTCTCCCTGGGGGTTTAATGGCTACACCTTC. This translates into CASSSPWGFNGYTF. This chain links TRBV7-2 with TRBJ1-2; tentatively, D is TRBD1 (5 bases). CDR3 length: 14 residues. CDR1 is SGHTA and CDR2 is FQGNSA in the germline V gene. V lost 4 bases to trimming and J lost 6 bases, with 15 bases between them.

This clone came up once. The chain employs TRBV29-1 and TRBJ2-5, with D tentatively TRBD1 (6 bases). CDR3 length: 12 amino acids. Germline V CDR1 and CDR2: SQVTM, ANQGSEA. Trimming took 3 bases from V and 9 from J, leaving 14 bases between them. The DNA of the CDR3 is TGCAGCGTTGATCGTCAGGGGCCGGCCCAGTACTTC. Translation: CSVDRQGPAQYF. Complete variable domain (other parts from reference TRBV29-1 and TRBJ2-5): SAVISQKPSRDICQRGTSLTIQCQVDSQVTMMFWYRQQPGQSLTLIATANQGSEATYESGFVIDKFPISRPNLTFSTLTVSNMSPEDSSIYLCSVDRQGPAQYFGPGTRLLVL.

The chain carries TRBV7-2 and TRBJ2-1; D tentatively fits TRBD1 or TRBD2 (5 bases each). The CDR3 loop spans 15 amino acids. V lost 5 bases and J lost 7, with 18 bases in between. CDR1 is SGHTA and CDR2 is FQGNSA in the germline V gene. As DNA, the CDR3 is TGTGCCAGCAGCCCCCGTTGGGGGATGGGGAATGAGCAGTTCTTC. Translated: CASSPRWGMGNEQFF. Using reference TRBV7-2 and TRBJ2-1 for the parts outside the CDR3, the full variable domain is GAGVSQSPSNKVTEKGKDVELRCDPISGHTALYWYRQSLGQGLEFLIYFQGNSAPDKSGLPSDRFSAERTGGSVSTLTIQRTQQEDSAVYLCASSPRWGMGNEQFFGPGTRLTVL.

For this clone: Other DNA sequences in the sample encode the same CDR3. This chain connects TRBV5-1 to TRBJ2-2; possible D gene TRBD1, 6 bases. Trimming shortened V by 0 bases and J by 1 base, and 7 bases separated the two germline ends. In germline, CDR1 is SGHRS, CDR2 YFSETQ. The CDR3 length is 15 residues. CDR3 coding DNA: TGCGCCAGCAGCTTGGGCAGGGGGAACACCGGGGAGCTGTTTTTT. Encoded protein: CASSLGRGNTGELFF.

CDR3: CASSEQGPSTDEQYF. The CDR3 DNA follows: TGTGCCAGCAGTGAGCAGGGGCCCTCCACTGACGAGCAGTACTTC. The chain combines TRBV2 with TRBJ2-7; maybe TRBD1 (6 bases). Between the trimmed V and J ends, which lost 3 bases and 5 bases, there was a span of 17 bases. CDR3 length equals 15 residues. Germline V gene sequence: CDR1 SNHLY, CDR2 FYNNEI.

V gene TRBV15 combines with J gene TRBJ2-1; TRBD2 matches 10 bases. Per germline, CDR1 LNHNV and CDR2 YYDKDF (reference sequence). The CDR3 extends over 16 amino acids. The J segment lost 8 bases and the V segment lost 0 bases, leaving 7 bases of the junction unmatched. The CDR3 sequence is CATSRDGLAGVDEQFF. The CDR3 DNA is TGTGCCACCAGCAGAGATGGTCTAGCGGGAGTCGATGAGCAGTTCTTC. Together with reference TRBV15 and TRBJ2-1, the CDR3 gives the full variable domain: DAMVIQNPRYQVTQFGKPVTLSCSQTLNHNVMYWYQQKSSQAPKLLFHYYDKDFNNEADTPDNFQSRRPNTSFCFLDIRSPGLGDTAMYLCATSRDGLAGVDEQFFGPGTRLTVL.

This rearrangement joins TRBV29-1 to TRBJ1-4; possibly TRBD1 for D (6 bases). Germline V gives CDR1 SQVTM, CDR2 ANQGSEA. V was shortened by 4 bases and J by 3 bases, with 9 bases between the two germline ends. This CDR3 is 13 amino acids long. The CDR3 here is CSVGRGSNEKLFF. CDR3 DNA: TGCAGCGTTGGCAGGGGCTCTAATGAAAAACTGTTTTTT.

The chain employs TRBV15 and TRBJ2-7, with 10 positions matching TRBD2. Germline V gives CDR1 LNHNV, CDR2 YYDKDF (reference sequence). CDR3 length: 19 amino acids. V lost 5 bases, J lost 0 bases, and 16 bases stayed unmatched. The CDR3 region is CATSRKREGRLTGSYEQYF. DNA of the CDR3: TGTGCCACCAGCCGAAAGCGGGAGGGGAGGCTCACTGGCTCCTACGAGCAGTACTTC.

This clone came up once. The rearrangement links TRBV5-6 to TRBJ2-1; 7 bases match TRBD2. The junction had 5 bases not matched to a gene; V was cut back by 4 bases and J by 1 base. The germline gives CDR1 SGHDT, CDR2 YYEEEE. The CDR3 loop spans 15 amino acids. The CDR3 nucleotides are TGTGCCAGCAGCCCAGGACTAGTTTCCTACAATGAGCAGTTCTTC. The encoded protein is CASSPGLVSYNEQFF.

This rearrangement joins TRBV9 to TRBJ1-2; D is perhaps TRBD1 (5 bases). The CDR3 is 12 amino acids. Trimming cost V 7 bases and J 4 bases, with 11 bases left between them. The germline CDR1 and CDR2 sequences are SGDLS and YYNGEE. This CDR3 reads CASQRGTYGYTF. DNA for the CDR3: TGTGCCAGCCAGAGGGGCACCTATGGCTACACCTTC.